The T cell receptor (beta chain) described here comes from a study of blood T cell repertoires in COVID-19. Overall study: The origin of the acute and convalescent COVID-19 samples was the United States, Italy and Spain.

Participants were aged roughly 18 to 90 years, lived in roughly 23 US areas, and enrolled virtually. Self-reported history from a screening survey and questionnaire set each donor's cohort. Clones were sequenced by immunoSEQ multiplex PCR, and TCRdb holds only the in-frame ones, with some missing. The data hold about 370,000 clones, with more than 80% observed a single time. The sample taken for sequencing was PBMCs or T cells enriched from blood (not recorded which). The receptor's source is a man between 18 and 29 years old who had recovered from COVID-19.

CDR3 amino acids: CASSLAGGRVDEQYF. CDR3 sequence (DNA): TGCGCCAGCAGCTTGGCCGGGGGAAGGGTTGACGAGCAGTACTTC. The chain employs TRBV5-1 and TRBJ2-7; D is possibly TRBD2 (6 bases). Trimming pared 0 bases from V and 5 bases from J, leaving 15 bases between. The CDR3 has 15 residues. CDR1 is SGHRS, CDR2 YFSETQ, per germline.